The next 9 T cell receptor beta chains were all read from a single sample in a study of siplizumab effects on memory and regulatory T cells. Using immunoSEQ multiplex PCR, the repertoire was profiled, and TCRdb retains in-frame clones only, with some absent. The table records some 96,000 clones, around 93% of them present only once. Sequenced sample: non-Treg CD4+ T cells sorted from blood. The receptor set was obtained from a human donor in good health.

The rearrangement uses TRBV6-5 and TRBJ2-7; D gene ambiguous. CDR1 is MNHEY, CDR2 SVGAGI, per germline. Trimming removed 5 bases at V and 3 bases at J, with 8 bases between. There are 12 residues in the CDR3. The CDR3 spells CASSPRGYEQYF. CDR3 sequence (DNA): TGTGCCAGCAGTCCCCGAGGCTACGAGCAGTACTTC.

The chain employs TRBV10-1 and TRBJ2-3; D unclear. The CDR3 consists of 13 residues. The germline V gene encodes CDR1 WNHNN and CDR2 SYGVQD (reference sequence). Trimming stripped 3 bases from V and 0 bases from J, with 4 bases between. CDR3 amino acids: CASSEDSTDTQYF. CDR3 DNA: TGCGCCAGCAGTGAAGATAGCACAGATACGCAGTATTTT.

The genes are TRBV7-3 and TRBJ2-5; no firm D call. V lost 0 bases to trimming and J lost 2 bases, with 13 bases between them. The CDR3 contains 16 residues. Germline loops: CDR1 SGHTA, CDR2 FQGTGA. CDR3 DNA sequence: TGTGCCAGCAGCTTAACCTTCGGTCTGGGTCAAGAGACCCAGTACTTC. Translated: CASSLTFGLGQETQYF.

The V and J genes are TRBV19 and TRBJ2-1, with 9 positions matching TRBD1. The CDR3 is 17 residues long. With V trimmed by 7 bases and J by 1 base, 11 bases remained unmatched. Germline V gene lookup returns CDR1 LNHDA and CDR2 SQIVND (reference sequence). CDR3 amino acids: CASNPKQGAGSYNEQFF. CDR3 DNA: TGTGCCAGTAATCCAAAACAGGGGGCAGGGTCCTACAATGAGCAGTTCTTC.

V gene TRBV30 combines with J gene TRBJ2-7, with 7 bases that match TRBD2. Germline CDR1 is GTSNPN and CDR2 is SVGIG (reference sequence). V was clipped by 0 bases and J by 6 bases; unmatched bases: 5. The CDR3 spans 13 residues. This chain's CDR3 is CAWSVGGSTEQYF. CDR3 coding DNA: TGTGCCTGGAGTGTTGGCGGGAGTACCGAGCAGTACTTC.

CDR3 coding DNA: TGTGCCAGCAGCGTAGTAGCGGGAGCAGATACGCAGTATTTT. It yields the protein CASSVVAGADTQYF. This sequence joins TRBV9 and TRBJ2-3, with TRBD2 matching over 9 bases. This CDR3 comprises 14 residues. Germline lookup yields CDR1 SGDLS and CDR2 YYNGEE. V dropped 0 bases and J dropped 4; count of bases not matched to a gene: 0.

The chain recombines TRBV28 with TRBJ1-1, with TRBD1 matching 9 bases. Per germline, CDR1 MDHEN and CDR2 SYDVKM. Trimming at V came to 6 bases and at J to 4 bases, leaving 3 bases not matched to a gene. The length of the CDR3 is 13 residues. The CDR3 protein is CASRGQGGTEAFF. As DNA, the CDR3 is TGTGCCAGCAGGGGACAGGGTGGCACTGAAGCTTTCTTT.

The V and J genes are TRBV7-6 and TRBJ2-5, with D uncertain. Germline values: CDR1 SGHVS, CDR2 FNYEAQ. V lost 5 bases, J lost 0 bases, and 10 bases lay in between. CDR3 size: 14 residues. The DNA of the CDR3 is TGTGCCAGCAGCAACGGACGGAACCAAGAGACCCAGTACTTC. Its protein is CASSNGRNQETQYF.

V and J are TRBV29-1 and TRBJ2-2, with 9 bases identical to TRBD1. This CDR3 is 12 amino acids long. V lost 7 bases and J lost 5; bases outside the gene matches: 2. CDR1 is SQVTM and CDR2 is ANQGSEA in the germline V gene. This CDR3 is CSAGQGTGELFF. In nucleotides, the CDR3 is TGCAGCGCTGGACAGGGGACCGGGGAGCTGTTTTTT.